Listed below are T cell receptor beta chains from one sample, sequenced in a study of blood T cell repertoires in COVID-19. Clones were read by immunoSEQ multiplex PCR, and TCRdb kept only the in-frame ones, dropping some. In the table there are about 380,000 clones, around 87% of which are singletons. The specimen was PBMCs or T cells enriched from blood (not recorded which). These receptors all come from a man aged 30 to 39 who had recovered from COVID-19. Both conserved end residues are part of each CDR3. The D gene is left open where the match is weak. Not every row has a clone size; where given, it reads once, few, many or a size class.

CASSTTGGQSGNTIYF,TGCGCCAGCAGCACAACTGGGGGACAGTCTGGAAACACCATATATTTT,TRBV5-1,16,TRBD1,TRBJ1-3,-
CASSLERGLNTEAFF,TGTGCCAGCAGCTTAGAAAGGGGGCTGAACACTGAAGCTTTCTTT,TRBV11-2,15,TRBD1,TRBJ1-1,-
CASSPLRVRNTGELFF,TGTGCCAGCAGCCCCCTTCGTGTTCGGAACACCGGGGAGCTGTTTTTT,TRBV7-8,16,-,TRBJ2-2,once
CASSRTSGASYNEQFF,TGTGCCAGTAGTAGGACTAGCGGGGCCTCCTACAATGAGCAGTTCTTC,TRBV19,16,TRBD2,TRBJ2-1,-
CASSSRRGNTIYF,TGTGCCAGCAGCTCGCGGCGGGGAAACACCATATATTTT,TRBV11-3,13,-,TRBJ1-3,-
CASGFRLGGSTGELFF,TGTGCTAGTGGTTTTCGATTAGGGGGTTCCACCGGGGAGCTGTTTTTT,TRBV12-5,16,-,TRBJ2-2,-
CASSAVGQGNYGYTF,TGTGCCAGCAGTGCCGTGGGACAGGGGAACTATGGCTACACCTTC,TRBV2,15,TRBD1,TRBJ1-2,-
CASSAGQGTNTGELFF,TGTGCCAGCAGCGCGGGACAGGGGACGAACACCGGGGAGCTGTTTTTT,TRBV9,16,TRBD1,TRBJ2-2,-
CSVLTSGGWEETQYF,TGCAGCGTCTTAACTAGCGGGGGGTGGGAAGAGACCCAGTACTTC,TRBV29-1,15,TRBD2,TRBJ2-5,-
CASSLRNGETQYF,TGTGCCAGCAGCCTGAGAAACGGGGAGACCCAGTACTTC,TRBV5-6,13,-,TRBJ2-5,-
CASSRTSGGYNEQFF,TGTGCCAGCAGCCGGACTAGCGGGGGGTACAATGAGCAGTTCTTC,TRBV6-2/TRBV6-3,15,TRBD2,TRBJ2-1,-
CASSGGQRSYTF,TGTGCCAGTAGTGGGGGACAGAGGAGCTACACCTTC,TRBV19,12,TRBD1,TRBJ1-2,-
CASSLGMTSGVPYEQYF,TGTGCCAGCAGCCTTGGGATGACTAGCGGGGTCCCCTACGAGCAGTACTTC,TRBV7-9,17,TRBD2,TRBJ2-7,-
CAIYRALVPGNTIYF,TGTGCCATTTACAGGGCTTTAGTCCCTGGAAACACCATATATTTT,TRBV10-3,15,-,TRBJ1-3,few
CSVEGDRGGSEAFF,TGCAGCGTTGAAGGAGATAGGGGGGGGTCTGAAGCTTTCTTT,TRBV29-1,14,-,TRBJ1-1,-
CASSLVALERGYYEQYF,TGCGCCAGCAGCTTGGTGGCATTGGAGAGAGGGTACTACGAGCAGTACTTC,TRBV5-1,17,-,TRBJ2-7,-
CASSSQKGQGDYSNQPQHF,TGTGCCAGCAGCTCACAGAAGGGACAGGGGGATTATAGCAATCAGCCCCAGCATTTT,TRBV7-9,19,TRBD1,TRBJ1-5,-